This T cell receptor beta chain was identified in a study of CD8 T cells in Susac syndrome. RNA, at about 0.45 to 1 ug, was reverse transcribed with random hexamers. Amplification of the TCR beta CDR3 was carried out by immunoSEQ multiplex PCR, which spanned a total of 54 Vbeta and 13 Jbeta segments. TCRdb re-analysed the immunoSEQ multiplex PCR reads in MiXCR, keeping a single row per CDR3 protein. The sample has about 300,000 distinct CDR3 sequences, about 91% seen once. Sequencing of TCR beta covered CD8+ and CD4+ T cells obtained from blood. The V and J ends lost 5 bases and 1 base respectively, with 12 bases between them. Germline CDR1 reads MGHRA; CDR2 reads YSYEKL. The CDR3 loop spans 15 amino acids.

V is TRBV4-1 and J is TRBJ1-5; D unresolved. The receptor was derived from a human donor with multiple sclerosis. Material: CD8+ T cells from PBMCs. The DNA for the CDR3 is TGCGCCAGCAGCTTCAAAGTCGGGAGCAATCAGCCCCAGCATTTT. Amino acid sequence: CASSFKVGSNQPQHF.